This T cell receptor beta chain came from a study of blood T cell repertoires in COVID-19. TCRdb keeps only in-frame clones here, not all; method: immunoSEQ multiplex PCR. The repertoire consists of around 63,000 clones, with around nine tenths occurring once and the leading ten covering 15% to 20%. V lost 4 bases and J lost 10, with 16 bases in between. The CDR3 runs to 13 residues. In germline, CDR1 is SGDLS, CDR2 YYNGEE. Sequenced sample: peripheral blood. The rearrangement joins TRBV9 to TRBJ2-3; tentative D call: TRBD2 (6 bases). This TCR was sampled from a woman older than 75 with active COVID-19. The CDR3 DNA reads TGTGCCAGCAGCTCATCGGACTACGGGGCGCAGTATTTT. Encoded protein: CASSSSDYGAQYF.